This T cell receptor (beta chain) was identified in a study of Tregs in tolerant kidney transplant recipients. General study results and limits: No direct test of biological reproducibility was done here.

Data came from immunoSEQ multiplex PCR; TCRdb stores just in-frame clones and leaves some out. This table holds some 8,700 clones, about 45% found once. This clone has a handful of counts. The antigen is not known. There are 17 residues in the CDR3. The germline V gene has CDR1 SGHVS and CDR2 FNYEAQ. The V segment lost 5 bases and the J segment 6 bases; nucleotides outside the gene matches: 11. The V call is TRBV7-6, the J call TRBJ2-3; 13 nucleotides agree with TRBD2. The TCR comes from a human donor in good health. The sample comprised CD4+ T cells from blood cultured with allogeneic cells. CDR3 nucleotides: TGTGCCAGCAGCCCCCGGGCACTAGCGGGAGGGCTTGATACGCAGTATTTT. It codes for CASSPRALAGGLDTQYF.